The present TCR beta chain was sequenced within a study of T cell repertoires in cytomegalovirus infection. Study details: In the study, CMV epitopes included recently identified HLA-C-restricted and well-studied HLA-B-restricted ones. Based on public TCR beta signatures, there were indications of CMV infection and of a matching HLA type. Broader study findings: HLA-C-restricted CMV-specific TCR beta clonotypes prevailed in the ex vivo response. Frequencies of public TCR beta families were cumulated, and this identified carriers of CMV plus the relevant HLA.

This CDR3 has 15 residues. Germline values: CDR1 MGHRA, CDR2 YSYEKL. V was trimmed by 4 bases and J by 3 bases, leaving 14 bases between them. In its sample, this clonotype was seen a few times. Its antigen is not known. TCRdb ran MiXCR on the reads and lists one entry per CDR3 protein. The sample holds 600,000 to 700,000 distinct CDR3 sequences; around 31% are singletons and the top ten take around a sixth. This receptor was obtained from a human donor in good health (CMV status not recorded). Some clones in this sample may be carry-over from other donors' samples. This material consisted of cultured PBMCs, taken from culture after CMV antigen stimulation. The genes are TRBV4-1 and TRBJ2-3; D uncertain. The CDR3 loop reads CASSRQPLNTDTQYF. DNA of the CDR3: TGCGCCAGCAGCCGCCAACCACTGAATACAGATACGCAGTATTTT.